This T cell receptor beta chain was retrieved from a study of blood T cell repertoires in COVID-19. Study information: There were acute and convalescent COVID-19 samples, and they came from the United States, Italy and Spain. The analysed material was cDNA or gDNA that came from T cells, B-cell-depleted T cells, or PBMCs.

Per the original data handling: Nucleated cell counts were estimated from reference gene primer amplification. The data were produced by immunoSEQ multiplex PCR, yet TCRdb's version contains in-frame clones alone and is incomplete. The DNA was the basis for D and trimming; V, J and clone size are from that table. The data show tens of thousands of clones, approximately 90% seen once. The germline V gene has CDR1 GTSNPN and CDR2 SVGIG (reference sequence). CDR3 length: 14 amino acids. Trimming left V 7 bases short and J 9 bases short, with 22 bases between. A few counts support this clone. The TCR comes from a human donor with active COVID-19. The donor label of this sample is uncertain. The rearrangement links TRBV30 to TRBJ1-5, with D unresolved. The specimen was peripheral blood. The CDR3 sequence is CAFLEEAGLPPQHF. The CDR3, as DNA: TGTGCCTTTCTGGAGGAAGCTGGACTCCCGCCCCAGCATTTT.